The 30 T cell receptor beta chains in this list originate from one sample, sequenced in a study of OX40 agonist ivuxolimab in advanced cancers. Assay: immunoSEQ multiplex PCR; the TCRdb copy retains only in-frame clones and omits some. Here the sample spans 40,000 or so clones, 65% to 85% being singletons. The sequencing used CD4+ or CD8+ T cells sorted from blood, collected in a trial of the OX40 agonist ivuxolimab. Source of these receptors: an adult with an advanced solid tumor such as melanoma, head and neck, liver or kidney cancer.

CDR3 sequence: CSVARGGETQYF. The CDR3 nucleotides read TGCAGCGTCGCTAGGGGGGGAGAGACCCAGTACTTC. The rearrangement links TRBV29-1 to TRBJ2-5; D may be TRBD2 (7 bases). Trimming removed 6 bases from V and 4 bases from J, with 12 bases in between. Germline CDR1 reads SQVTM; CDR2 reads ANQGSEA. The length of the CDR3 is 12 residues.

V is TRBV4-1 and J is TRBJ2-3; D is uncertain. The CDR3 runs to 14 residues. The V gene lost 4 bases and the J gene lost 2 bases, with 10 bases spanning the gap. Germline values: CDR1 MGHRA, CDR2 YSYEKL. The CDR3 loop is CASSPRTFTDTQYF. The DNA of the CDR3 is TGCGCCAGCAGCCCTCGGACCTTCACAGATACGCAGTATTTT.

This sequence joins TRBV13 and TRBJ1-6; TRBD1 matches 8 bases. The CDR3 spans 16 residues. CDR1 and CDR2 from the germline V gene are PRHDT and FYEKMQ (reference sequence). The ends lost 4 bases at V and 6 bases at J; junction bases unmatched: 8. The CDR3 bases are TGTGCCAGCAGCTCGGGGGACAGGACGTCTAATTCACCCCTCCACTTT. Protein sequence: CASSSGDRTSNSPLHF. The variable domain in full, with the rest retrieved from reference TRBV13 and TRBJ1-6, is AAGVIQSPRHLIKEKRETATLKCYPIPRHDTVYWYQQGPGQDPQFLISFYEKMQSDKGSIPDRFSAQQFSDYHSELNMSSLELGDSALYFCASSSGDRTSNSPLHFGNGTRLTVT.

The chain employs TRBV28 and TRBJ1-2, with D maybe TRBD1 (5 bases). The CDR3 is 14 amino acids. Germline V gene data show CDR1 as MDHEN and CDR2 as SYDVKM. The ends were cut back, 5 bases at V and 6 bases at J, with 16 bases in the middle. The CDR3 nucleotides are TGTGCCAGCAGTCCCTCGGGACTGCATGATGGCTACACCTTC. Residues: CASSPSGLHDGYTF.

The chain employs TRBV5-1 and TRBJ2-2; D is tentatively TRBD1 or TRBD2 (6 bases each). The CDR3 is 17 amino acids. The germline V gene encodes CDR1 SGHRS and CDR2 YFSETQ. V shed 2 bases and J shed 3 bases, with 17 bases lying between them. DNA for the CDR3: TGCGCCAGCAGCTTAGGGCCGACGGGGGCGGACACCGGGGAGCTGTTTTTT. Translation gives CASSLGPTGADTGELFF.

By proportion, this clone is medium-sized. The rearrangement uses TRBV2 and TRBJ1-2; TRBD1 matches 9 bases. The V gene end was trimmed by 6 bases and the J gene end by 7 bases; junction bases not matched to a gene: 3. The CDR3 extends over 12 amino acids. The germline V gene has CDR1 SNHLY and CDR2 FYNNEI. The CDR3 DNA reads as TGTGCCAGCAGCACAGGGGGCCCTGGCTACACCTTC. Its protein is CASSTGGPGYTF.

This chain uses TRBV7-8 with TRBJ2-1; D is possibly TRBD2 (6 bases). Germline V lookup: CDR1 SGHVS, CDR2 FQNEAQ. Trimming left V 2 bases short and J 0 bases short, with 11 bases between. There are 16 residues in the CDR3. The CDR3 loop reads CASSLRDFYSYNEQFF. In DNA, the CDR3 is TGTGCCAGCAGCTTAAGGGACTTCTACTCCTACAATGAGCAGTTCTTC.

The chain is built from TRBV6-5 and TRBJ2-5, with a tentative D call TRBD1 (5 bases). Trimming pared 5 bases from V and 5 bases from J, leaving 18 bases between. Germline CDR1 reads MNHEY; CDR2 reads SVGAGI. The CDR3 spans 15 residues. DNA of the CDR3: TGTGCCAGCAGTCATTACACAGGACCAAGGGAGACCCAGTACTTC. Its translation is CASSHYTGPRETQYF.

V is TRBV19 and J is TRBJ1-4; D is perhaps TRBD1 (6 bases). V lost 7 bases to trimming and J lost 3 bases, with 15 bases between them. Germline lookup yields CDR1 LNHDA and CDR2 SQIVND (reference sequence). The CDR3 extends over 15 amino acids. The CDR3: CASMNLGGANEKLFF. The CDR3 DNA reads as TGTGCCAGTATGAACCTAGGGGGGGCTAATGAAAAACTGTTTTTT.

This clone has only one observation. The chain carries TRBV18 and TRBJ2-1; 14 bases agree with TRBD2. V was clipped by 3 bases and J by 8 bases; unmatched bases: 3. The CDR3 loop spans 15 amino acids. Germline-derived CDR1 and CDR2 are KGHSH and LQKENI. CDR3 sequence (DNA): TGTGCCAGCTCACCGGGACTAGCGGGAGTGGATGAGCAGTTCTTC. Its translation: CASSPGLAGVDEQFF.

V gene TRBV27 combines with J gene TRBJ2-3; 8 bases line up with TRBD1. Germline V gene lookup returns CDR1 MNHEY and CDR2 SMNVEV (reference sequence). The V segment lost 7 bases and the J segment 1 base; nucleotides outside the gene matches: 19. The CDR3 spans 19 residues. The CDR3 bases are TGTGCCAGCACCGAGTATTCTTCCGCAGGACAGGGACGCACAGATACGCAGTATTTT. This sequence encodes CASTEYSSAGQGRTDTQYF.

The rearrangement uses TRBV6-5 and TRBJ1-1; D perhaps matches TRBD1 (5 bases). CDR1 and CDR2 from the germline V gene are MNHEY and SVGAGI. The CDR3 loop spans 16 amino acids. V was pared by 0 bases and J by 0 bases, with 11 bases between. The CDR3 sequence is CASSYSRGAMNTEAFF. In DNA, the CDR3 is TGTGCCAGCAGTTACTCGAGGGGAGCGATGAACACTGAAGCTTTCTTT.

This clone occurred once. The chain recombines TRBV5-1 with TRBJ2-5, with D possibly matching TRBD2 (5 bases). This CDR3 comprises 15 residues. Germline V gene lookup returns CDR1 SGHRS and CDR2 YFSETQ. Trimming removed 1 base at V and 5 bases at J, with 15 bases between. The CDR3 loop reads CASSLTRGYSETQYF. The CDR3 coding sequence is TGCGCCAGCAGCTTGACTAGAGGGTATTCGGAGACCCAGTACTTC.

J is TRBJ1-2 and V is TRBV5-1; possibly TRBD1 for D (6 bases). CDR1 SGHRS and CDR2 YFSETQ come from the germline V gene. There are 12 residues in the CDR3. V was shortened by 4 bases and J by 7 bases, with 11 bases between the two germline ends. The CDR3 DNA follows: TGCGCCAGCAGCAGTTCAGGGGTTGGCTACACCTTC. It encodes CASSSSGVGYTF.

The rearrangement uses TRBV7-2 and TRBJ2-3; 7 bases are a match to TRBD2. Germline CDR1 SGHTA, CDR2 FQGNSA. The CDR3 runs to 14 residues. V trimming: 5 bases; J trimming: 8 bases; junction bases outside the gene matches: 10. The CDR3 loop reads CASSLNRGEGTQYF. The DNA for the CDR3 is TGTGCCAGCAGCCTCAACCGGGGGGAGGGTACGCAGTATTTT. The variable domain in full, completed from reference TRBV7-2 and TRBJ2-3, reads GAGVSQSPSNKVTEKGKDVELRCDPISGHTALYWYRQSLGQGLEFLIYFQGNSAPDKSGLPSDRFSAERTGGSVSTLTIQRTQQEDSAVYLCASSLNRGEGTQYFGPGTRLTVL.

The V gene is TRBV6-5, the J gene TRBJ1-5, with a possible D match to TRBD1 (5 bases). There are 11 residues in the CDR3. The germline V gene encodes CDR1 MNHEY and CDR2 SVGAGI. The V and J ends lost 6 bases and 6 bases respectively, with 6 bases between them. CDR3 loop: CASRGVQPQHF. The DNA of the CDR3 is TGTGCCAGCAGGGGGGTTCAGCCCCAGCATTTT.

The chain couples TRBV6-1 to TRBJ1-3, with no clear D. The CDR3 has 15 amino acids. The V end lost 0 bases, the J end lost 7 bases, and 13 bases lay between the germline ends. From germline, CDR1 is MNHNS and CDR2 SASEGT. CDR3 residues: CASSEAVVGRNTIYF. The CDR3 DNA follows: TGTGCCAGCAGTGAAGCCGTGGTAGGAAGGAACACCATATATTTT.

This clone was seen a single time. The chain joins TRBV6-1 to TRBJ1-2; perhaps TRBD1 as D (6 bases). Trimming cost V 7 bases and J 5 bases, with 20 bases left between them. CDR3 length: 15 residues. The germline CDR1 and CDR2 sequences are MNHNS and SASEGT. CDR3 sequence (DNA): TGTGCCAGCACCCGAGAAGGGGGGGGTGGGTATGGCTACACCTTC. Amino acids: CASTREGGGGYGYTF.

The V call is TRBV30, the J call TRBJ1-1, with unresolved D. This CDR3 is 14 amino acids long. Germline loops: CDR1 GTSNPN, CDR2 SVGIG (reference sequence). The ends were cut back, 0 bases at V and 0 bases at J, with 8 bases in the middle. Here the CDR3 DNA reads TGTGCCTGGAGTGTAAATAACTTGAACACTGAAGCTTTCTTT. It yields the protein CAWSVNNLNTEAFF. Full variable domain (outside the CDR3, taken from reference TRBV30 and TRBJ1-1): SQTIHQWPATLVQPVGSPLSLECTVEGTSNPNLYWYRQAAGRGLQLLFYSVGIGQISSEVPQNLSASRPQDRQFILSSKKLLLSDSGFYLCAWSVNNLNTEAFFGQGTRLTVV.

The J gene is TRBJ2-7, the V gene TRBV21-1. TRBV21-1 is tagged as a pseudogene. The CDR3 runs 16 residues. CDR3 DNA: TGTGCCAGCAGCAAAGGCTGGTCCGGGGGCTTGCGAGAGCAGTACTTC. It yields the protein CASSKGWSGGLREQYF.

The V call is TRBV18, the J call TRBJ2-7; 7 bases fit TRBD2. With 6 bases clipped from V and 4 bases from J, the junction kept 12 bases outside the gene matches. The germline gives CDR1 KGHSH, CDR2 LQKENI. This CDR3 is built from 15 residues. CDR3 loop: CASSPQGEGVYEQYF. The DNA of the CDR3 is TGTGCCAGCTCCCCCCAAGGGGAGGGCGTTTACGAGCAGTACTTC.

This clone occurred a few times. The chain employs TRBV6-5 and TRBJ1-3; D not resolved. The CDR3 contains 15 residues. CDR1 MNHEY and CDR2 SVGAGI come from the germline V gene. V lost 5 bases, J lost 3 bases, and 14 bases lay in between. The CDR3 DNA reads as TGTGCCAGCAGTCGATTAACTTCGGGTGGAAACACCATATATTTT. Encoded protein: CASSRLTSGGNTIYF.

The V gene is TRBV7-8, the J gene TRBJ2-1, with a weak D call TRBD2 (6 bases). The V end was cut by 5 bases, the J end by 2 bases, with 19 bases between. CDR3 length equals 17 residues. The V gene's germline CDR1 is SGHVS and CDR2 FQNEAQ. CDR3 in amino acids: CASSPLRLVPAYNEQFF. For the CDR3, the DNA is TGTGCCAGCAGCCCATTGAGACTAGTCCCCGCCTACAATGAGCAGTTCTTC. The full variable domain, its missing parts supplied by reference TRBV7-8 and TRBJ2-1, is GAGVSQSPRYKVAKRGQDVALRCDPISGHVSLFWYQQALGQGPEFLTYFQNEAQLDKSGLPSDRFFAERPEGSVSTLKIQRTQQEDSAVYLCASSPLRLVPAYNEQFFGPGTRLTVL.

This clone has just a few counts. Other nucleotide sequences from this sample produce the same CDR3. The genes are TRBV9 and TRBJ2-5; possibly TRBD2 for D (5 bases). Trimming left V 0 bases short and J 2 bases short, with 11 bases between. The V gene's germline CDR1 is SGDLS and CDR2 YYNGEE. CDR3 size: 15 residues. CDR3 residues: CASSVAGGLQETQYF. The CDR3 DNA sequence: TGTGCCAGCAGCGTAGCTGGCGGGCTTCAAGAGACCCAGTACTTC.

The gene calls are TRBV7-9 and TRBJ2-7; 10 bases agree with TRBD1. This CDR3 is built from 15 residues. CDR1 SEHNR and CDR2 FQNEAQ come from the germline V gene (reference sequence). J lost 6 bases, V lost 1 base, and 6 bases had no gene match. In DNA form, the CDR3 reads TGTGCCAGCAGCTTAGAGACAGGGGGCGCCTCCGAGCAGTACTTC. Translating gives CASSLETGGASEQYF.

The chain has TRBV28 and TRBJ2-5; 11 positions match TRBD1. CDR3 length equals 15 residues. Germline V gene lookup returns CDR1 MDHEN and CDR2 SYDVKM. The V and J ends lost 8 bases and 1 base, in that order; junction bases with no gene match: 6. The CDR3 DNA sequence: TGTGCCAGCCGGACAGGGGGCACCTTCCAAGAGACCCAGTACTTC. The encoded protein is CASRTGGTFQETQYF. The whole variable domain, remainder taken from reference TRBV28 and TRBJ2-5, is DVKVTQSSRYLVKRTGEKVFLECVQDMDHENMFWYRQDPGLGLRLIYFSYDVKMKEKGDIPEGYSVSREKKERFSLILESASTNQTSMYLCASRTGGTFQETQYFGPGTRLLVL.

This clone was seen more than once but under ten times. The rearrangement uses TRBV19 and TRBJ1-1; 7 bases are a match to TRBD1. CDR1 and CDR2 from the germline V gene are LNHDA and SQIVND (reference sequence). Trimming cost V 3 bases and J 5 bases; bases outside gene matches: 6. The CDR3 consists of 14 residues. CDR3 protein: CASSITGVSTEAFF. DNA of the CDR3: TGTGCCAGTAGTATCACAGGGGTTTCGACTGAAGCTTTCTTT.

V is TRBV6-5 and J is TRBJ2-2; 8 bases fit TRBD2. The junction had 8 bases not matched to a gene; V was cut back by 6 bases and J by 5 bases. The CDR3 is made up of 15 amino acids. Germline V CDR1 and CDR2: MNHEY, SVGAGI. The CDR3: CASRQSGRRTGELFF. CDR3 nucleotide sequence: TGTGCCAGCAGGCAAAGCGGGAGACGGACCGGGGAGCTGTTTTTT.

This chain connects TRBV19 to TRBJ1-2, with D unclear. This CDR3 is 12 amino acids long. Trimming shortened V by 10 bases and J by 0 bases, and 9 bases separated the two germline ends. The germline gives CDR1 LNHDA, CDR2 SQIVND (reference sequence). CDR3 in DNA: TGTGCCACCTCGCGGACTAACTATGGCTACACCTTC. Translating it yields CATSRTNYGYTF.

The CDR3 is CASVPLGSSYEQYF. The CDR3 nucleotides are TGTGCCAGTGTTCCTTTAGGGAGCTCCTACGAGCAGTACTTC. The J gene is TRBJ2-7, the V gene TRBV2, with D perhaps matching TRBD2 (5 bases). Germline values: CDR1 SNHLY, CDR2 FYNNEI. V lost 9 bases and J lost 0, with 15 bases in between. CDR3 length: 14 residues.